This entry features one T cell receptor beta chain sequence. The protocol was immunoSEQ multiplex PCR, while the TCRdb copy is restricted to in-frame clones and leaves out a portion. The repertoire holds fewer than 450,000 clones, with roughly 84% as singletons. The sample belongs to a study of blood T cell repertoires in COVID-19. The V segment lost 5 bases and the J segment 5 bases; nucleotides outside the gene matches: 15. The CDR3 covers 17 residues. CDR1 and CDR2 (germline): MNHEY, SMNVEV (reference sequence). The clonotype was recovered from a woman in her twenties or thirties who had recovered from COVID-19. The chain links TRBV27 to TRBJ2-1; 7 nucleotides match TRBD2. Material for sequencing was PBMCs or T cells enriched from blood (not recorded which). This CDR3 reads CASSPGTTAARNNEQFF. The CDR3 region has the DNA TGTGCCAGCAGTCCCGGGACTACCGCGGCTAGGAACAATGAGCAGTTCTTC.